The 18 T cell receptor beta chains below were found in one sample sequenced in a study of CD8 T cells in ankylosing spondylitis. Study outcomes and limitations: There was a TCR beta motif, made of several highly homologous variants, that appeared characteristic of ankylosing spondylitis blood.

The antigens of these receptors remain unknown. TCRdb fed the 5' RACE reads into MiXCR, producing one record per CDR3 protein. The table has fewer than 550,000 distinct CDR3 sequences, roughly 5% seen once. The specimen sequenced was blood, either unsorted or a sorted T cell fraction (not recorded which). Source of these receptors: a male donor with ankylosing spondylitis.

This chain uses TRBV27 with TRBJ2-7; D not certain. CDR1 MNHEY and CDR2 SMNVEV come from the germline V gene (reference sequence). This CDR3 has 13 amino acids. The V end lost 1 base, the J end lost 6 bases, and 10 bases lay between the germline ends. The CDR3 reads CASSLYPWREQYF. CDR3 coding DNA: TGTGCCAGCAGTTTATATCCCTGGCGCGAGCAGTACTTC.

The table lists this clonotype with many counts. The chain has TRBV5-1 and TRBJ1-3; D might be TRBD1 (5 bases). Germline CDR1 and CDR2: SGHRS and YFSETQ. CDR3 size: 16 residues. V lost 4 bases and J lost 3, with 17 bases in between. The CDR3 loop reads CASSGRDGHDGNTIYF. CDR3 coding DNA: TGCGCCAGCAGCGGAAGGGACGGACATGATGGAAACACCATATATTTT.

This clonotype has a count of ten or more. The chain carries TRBV9 and TRBJ1-2; TRBD1 aligns across 7 bases. J was trimmed by 4 bases and V by 3 bases; bases with no gene match: 6. The CDR3 consists of 14 residues. Germline CDR1 reads SGDLS; CDR2 reads YYNGEE. The CDR3 reads CASSGPGQRYGYTF. The CDR3 DNA reads as TGTGCCAGCAGCGGACCGGGACAGCGCTATGGCTACACCTTC.

This clonotype showed up many times. J is TRBJ1-5 and V is TRBV9; D gene uncertain. The germline V gene encodes CDR1 SGDLS and CDR2 YYNGEE. This CDR3 spans 15 amino acids. V shed 0 bases and J shed 7 bases, with 14 bases lying between them. Written as DNA, the CDR3 is TGTGCCAGCAGCGTAGATCCTGGGTTAGGGCAGCCCCAGCATTTT. Translation gives CASSVDPGLGQPQHF.

Many counts were recorded for this clonotype. V and J are TRBV19 and TRBJ1-6; 9 positions agree with TRBD1. This CDR3 is built from 15 residues. V lost 6 bases to trimming and J lost 7 bases; unmatched junction nucleotides: 7. CDR1 is LNHDA, CDR2 SQIVND, per germline (reference sequence). CDR3 loop: CASRLIGTGNSPLHF. DNA of the CDR3: TGTGCCAGTAGATTGATCGGGACAGGGAATTCACCCCTCCACTTT.

This clonotype was picked up many times. The chain uses TRBV5-1 and TRBJ2-3; D is undetermined. CDR3 size: 14 residues. Germline CDR1 SGHRS, CDR2 YFSETQ. Deletions cut 1 base from V and 0 bases from J, with 6 bases between. CDR3 region: CASSLPQSTDTQYF. The CDR3 nucleotides are TGCGCCAGCAGCTTGCCCCAAAGCACAGATACGCAGTATTTT.

This clonotype was observed many times. The chain uses TRBV7-9 and TRBJ2-7, with TRBD1 as a possible D gene (5 bases). The CDR3 length is 14 residues. Germline-derived CDR1 and CDR2 are SEHNR and FQNEAQ (reference sequence). V lost 5 bases to trimming and J lost 1 base, with 12 bases between them. CDR3 sequence reads: CASSLPGLSYEQYF. The CDR3 nucleotides read TGTGCCAGCAGCCTGCCAGGGCTATCCTACGAGCAGTACTTC.

This clonotype was counted at least ten times. V is TRBV29-1 and J is TRBJ2-5; D not certain. Germline V gene lookup returns CDR1 SQVTM and CDR2 ANQGSEA. The CDR3 runs 10 residues. With 4 bases removed from V and 11 bases from J, the gap between germline ends came to 11 bases. The CDR3 DNA is TGCAGCGTTGCAGACCGAAGGCAGTACTTC. Protein: CSVADRRQYF.

This clonotype was seen repeatedly, ten times or more. This sequence joins TRBV4-3 and TRBJ1-3, with D perhaps TRBD1 (6 bases). The germline gives CDR1 LGHNA, CDR2 YSLEER. This CDR3 has 18 amino acids. Trimming cost V 4 bases and J 0 bases, with 19 bases left between them. The CDR3 region has the DNA TGCGCCAGCAGCCTGAGGACAGTTGGGATGTCCTCTGGAAACACCATATATTTT. Encoded protein: CASSLRTVGMSSGNTIYF.

This clonotype was detected ten times or more. The chain couples TRBV21-1 to TRBJ2-5; TRBD2 is the table's D call and was not checked against the DNA. TRBV21-1 is termed a pseudogene. The CDR3 is made up of 15 amino acids. The CDR3 DNA is TGTGCCAGCAGCAAGTCTACCGCAGGGAGGGAGACCCAGTACTTC. It specifies CASSKSTAGRETQYF.

This clonotype was recorded many times. The rearrangement links TRBV9 to TRBJ2-3; tentatively, D is TRBD2 (6 bases). The CDR3 has 17 residues. Germline-derived CDR1 and CDR2 are SGDLS and YYNGEE. The germline V and J ends were trimmed by 3 bases and 2 bases, with 19 bases remaining between them. This CDR3 reads CASSALPSGQITDTQYF. The CDR3 nucleotides are TGTGCCAGCAGCGCCCTCCCCAGCGGGCAGATCACAGATACGCAGTATTTT.

This clonotype was observed many times. This chain connects TRBV15 to TRBJ2-2; unclear D gene. The germline gives CDR1 LNHNV, CDR2 YYDKDF (reference sequence). Trimming took 2 bases from V and 1 from J, leaving 5 bases between them. The length of the CDR3 is 14 residues. The CDR3 sequence: CATSRRRNTGELFF. In DNA form, the CDR3 reads TGTGCCACCAGCAGAAGGAGGAACACCGGGGAGCTGTTTTTT.

This clonotype was counted many times. This sequence joins TRBV5-1 and TRBJ2-1; no reliable D call. V shed 5 bases and J shed 9 bases, with 9 bases lying between them. The germline V gene encodes CDR1 SGHRS and CDR2 YFSETQ. The CDR3 is 11 amino acids. CDR3 in DNA: TGCGCCAGCAGGCGTGGCGTTGAGCAGTTCTTC. Translation: CASRRGVEQFF. Combining the CDR3 with reference TRBV5-1 and TRBJ2-1 gives the whole variable domain KAGVTQTPRYLIKTRGQQVTLSCSPISGHRSVSWYQQTPGQGLQFLFEYFSETQRNKGNFPGRFSGRQFSNSRSEMNVSTLELGDSALYLCASRRGVEQFFGPGTRLTVL.

This clonotype has ten or more counts. The germline gene is not matched at one end of the junction; a read error may be the cause. The CDR3 DNA reads TGTGCCAGCAGCTTTGACAGCTCCTACAATGAGCAGTTCTTC. It encodes CASSFDSSYNEQFF. The chain joins TRBV5-1 to TRBJ2-1; TRBD1 might be the D (5 bases). Per germline, CDR1 SGHRS and CDR2 YFSETQ. This CDR3 has 14 residues.

At least ten counts were recorded for this clonotype. The chain has TRBV6-5 and TRBJ2-7; 11 positions match TRBD1. The J segment lost 5 bases and the V segment lost 4 bases, leaving 7 bases of the junction unmatched. The CDR3 is 15 residues long. Per germline, CDR1 MNHEY and CDR2 SVGAGI. CDR3 in DNA: TGTGCCAGCAGTTCCCTCCGGGACAGGGGGAACGAGCAGTACTTC. It encodes CASSSLRDRGNEQYF.

This clonotype has at least ten counts. The rearrangement uses TRBV12-3 or TRBV12-4 and TRBJ1-4; the D is unclear. V lost 8 bases to trimming and J lost 3 bases, with 7 bases between them. This CDR3 contains 12 residues. The CDR3 loop reads CASSRANEKLFF. The CDR3 nucleotides are TGTGCCAGCTCACGGGCTAATGAAAAACTGTTTTTT.

This clonotype was recorded many times. The chain joins TRBV12-3 or TRBV12-4 to TRBJ2-1; 10 bases are shared with TRBD2. This CDR3 contains 16 residues. V lost 2 bases to trimming and J lost 5 bases; unmatched junction nucleotides: 6. CDR3 in amino acids: CASSLIRTSGNNEQFF. The CDR3 DNA follows: TGTGCCAGCAGTTTAATACGGACTAGCGGTAACAATGAGCAGTTCTTC.

This clonotype has ten or more counts. The V gene is TRBV20-1, the J gene TRBJ2-2; 7 bases map to TRBD1. V trimming: 3 bases; J trimming: 6 bases; junction bases outside the gene matches: 1. The CDR3 has 12 residues. The germline V gene has CDR1 DFQATT and CDR2 SNEGSKA (reference sequence). CDR3 sequence: CSASTGAGELFF. The DNA of the CDR3 is TGCAGTGCTAGTACAGGGGCCGGGGAGCTGTTTTTT.